This TCR beta chain was found in a study of blood T cell repertoires in COVID-19. Study-wide background: The samples span acute and convalescent COVID-19 from the United States, Italy and Spain.

Here immunoSEQ multiplex PCR was the method, and the copy in TCRdb shows in-frame clones only, minus some. The sample yields roughly 150,000 clones, approximately 80% seen once. The germline CDR1 and CDR2 sequences are LGHNA and YSLEER. The V gene end was trimmed by 3 bases and the J gene end by 4 bases; junction bases not matched to a gene: 7. This CDR3 has 16 amino acids. Input material: peripheral blood. The TCR sequence derives from a woman in her forties or fifties with acute or convalescent COVID-19. This sequence joins TRBV4-3 and TRBJ2-4; 9 nucleotides align to TRBD2. The CDR3 protein is CASSHSLAGAKNIQYF. CDR3 nucleotides: TGCGCCAGCAGCCACTCCTTAGCGGGGGCGAAAAACATTCAGTACTTC.